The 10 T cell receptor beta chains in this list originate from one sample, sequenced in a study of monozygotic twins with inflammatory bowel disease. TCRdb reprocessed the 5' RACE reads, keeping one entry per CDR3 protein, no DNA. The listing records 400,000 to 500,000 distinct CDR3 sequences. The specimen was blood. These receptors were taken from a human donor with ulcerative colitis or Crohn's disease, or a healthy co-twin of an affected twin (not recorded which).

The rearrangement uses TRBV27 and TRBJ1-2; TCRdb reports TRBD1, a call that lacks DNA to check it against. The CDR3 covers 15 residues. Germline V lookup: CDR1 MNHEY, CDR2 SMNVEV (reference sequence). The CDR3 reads CASSLWAGFEVGYTF.

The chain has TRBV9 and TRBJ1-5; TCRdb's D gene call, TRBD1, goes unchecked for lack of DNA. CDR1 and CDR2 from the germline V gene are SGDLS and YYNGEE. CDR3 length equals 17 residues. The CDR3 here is CASSVARDSYSNQPQHF.

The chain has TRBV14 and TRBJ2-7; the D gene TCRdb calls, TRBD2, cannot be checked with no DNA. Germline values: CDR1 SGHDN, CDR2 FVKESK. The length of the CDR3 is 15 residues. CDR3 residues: CASSPASVLAGEQYF.

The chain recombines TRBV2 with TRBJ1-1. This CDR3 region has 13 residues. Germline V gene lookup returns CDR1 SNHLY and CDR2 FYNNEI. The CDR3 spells CASKAGMNTEAFF.

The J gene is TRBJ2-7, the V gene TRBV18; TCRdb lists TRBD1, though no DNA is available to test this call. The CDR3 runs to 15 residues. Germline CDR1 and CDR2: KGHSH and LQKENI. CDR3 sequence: CASSLTGSGAYEQYF.

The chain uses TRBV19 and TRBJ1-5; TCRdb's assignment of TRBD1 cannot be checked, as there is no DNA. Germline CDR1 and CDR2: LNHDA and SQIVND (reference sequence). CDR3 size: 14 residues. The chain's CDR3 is CATKDRRSNQPQHF.

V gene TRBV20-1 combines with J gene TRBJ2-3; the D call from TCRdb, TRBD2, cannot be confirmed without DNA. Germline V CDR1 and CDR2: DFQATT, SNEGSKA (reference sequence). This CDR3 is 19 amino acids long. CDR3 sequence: CSARGSGTSGGWGTDTQYF.

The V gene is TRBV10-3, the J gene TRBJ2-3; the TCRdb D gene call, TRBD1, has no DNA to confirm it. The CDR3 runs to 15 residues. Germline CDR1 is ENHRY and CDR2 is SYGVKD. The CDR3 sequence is CAIGETGTSTDTQYF.

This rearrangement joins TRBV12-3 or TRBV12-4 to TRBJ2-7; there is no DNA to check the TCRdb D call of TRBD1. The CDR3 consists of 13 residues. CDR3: CASSHSGFGEQYF.

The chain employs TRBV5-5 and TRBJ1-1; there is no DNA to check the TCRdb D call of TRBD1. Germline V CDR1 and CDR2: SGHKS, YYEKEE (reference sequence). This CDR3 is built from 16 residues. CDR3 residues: CASSSEYRGKRTEAFF.